This entry features one T cell receptor beta chain sequence. Antigen: not known. This sample is part of a study of a mutant IDH1 vaccine in newly diagnosed glioma. For the study at large: Pretreatment consisted of radiotherapy, temozolomide, or both, with most receiving both.

This sample's time point: baseline, week 1 (first vaccination visit). Specified treatment: pre-vaccination baseline after standard-of-care therapy. New astrocytomas of WHO grade 3 or 4 that were IDH1-mutant and ATRX-lost were found in the donors. Study-level points and caveats: Immune responses induced by vaccination arose in 90% to 95% of the patients.

The V end was cut by 2 bases, the J end by 1 base, with 6 bases between. The CDR3 length is 14 residues. Germline V gene lookup returns CDR1 SGHTA and CDR2 FQGNSA. Clones were read by immunoSEQ multiplex PCR, and TCRdb kept only the in-frame ones, dropping some. The sample yields 50,000 to 65,000 clones, approximately 80% seen once. The origin of this receptor is a man aged 18 to 35 with glioma. The chain recombines TRBV7-2 with TRBJ1-5; no clear D. The sequences come from PBMCs, collected from a glioma patient treated with radiotherapy, temozolomide or both. The CDR3 bases are TGTGCCAGCAGCTTACGCAGGAGCAATCAGCCCCAGCATTTT. Its protein product is CASSLRRSNQPQHF. The variable domain in full, with the rest retrieved from reference TRBV7-2 and TRBJ1-5, is GAGVSQSPSNKVTEKGKDVELRCDPISGHTALYWYRQSLGQGLEFLIYFQGNSAPDKSGLPSDRFSAERTGGSVSTLTIQRTQQEDSAVYLCASSLRRSNQPQHFGDGTRLSIL.